This T cell receptor (beta chain) was captured by sequencing in a study of cytomegalovirus exposure and HLA in healthy donors. For the study at large: One earlier analysis, a look at approximately 190 million T cells, found some 100 million unique TCR beta sequences. Around 76% of 300 to 450 genotyped donors fell in the Caucasian-associated ancestry cluster. Some 85 million unique TCRs, all from HLA-typed donors, were included in an early release of the data.

Study-wide results and caveats: One later analysis reportedly identified an Asian-associated ancestry cluster that showed fewer N-insertions than the roughly 700-donor mean.

CDR3 length: 14 residues. Germline loops: CDR1 LGHNA, CDR2 YNFKEQ. V gave up 4 bases and J gave up 0 bases, with 9 bases separating them. Comment on this clone: Its antigen is as yet unknown.

This PCR relied on a set of 60 Vbeta primers and 13 Jbeta primers. Some clones are missing from TCRdb's copy, which holds only in-frame ones; the method was immunoSEQ multiplex PCR. The table has about 68,000 clones, 80% to 90% seen once. The sequencing sample was made of PBMCs. This receptor was identified in a human donor in good health. The chain couples TRBV4-2 to TRBJ2-5, with D possibly matching TRBD1 (5 bases). CDR3 DNA: TGTGCCAGCAGCCGAACAGGAGACCAAGAGACCCAGTACTTC. Amino acid sequence: CASSRTGDQETQYF.